The 19 T cell receptor beta chains reported below all come from one sample, sequenced in a study of blood T cell repertoires in COVID-19. The repertoire was sequenced with immunoSEQ multiplex PCR; TCRdb's copy has only in-frame clones and lacks some. The sample contains roughly 66,000 clones, less than 85% of which appear only once. The sequenced sample consisted of peripheral blood. Receptors originate from a man in his 60s with acute or convalescent COVID-19.

The rearrangement links TRBV7-8 to TRBJ2-3, with 10 bases identical to TRBD1. The CDR3 runs to 15 residues. J gave up 8 bases and V 4 bases, and 9 bases lay outside the gene matches. CDR1 is SGHVS and CDR2 is FQNEAQ in the germline V gene. CDR3 amino acids: CASSWTGGRKGTQYF. The CDR3 DNA reads TGTGCCAGCAGCTGGACAGGGGGAAGAAAGGGTACGCAGTATTTT.

The gene calls are TRBV5-1 and TRBJ2-1; 8 bases match TRBD1. J lost 7 bases, V lost 0 bases, and 6 bases had no gene match. This CDR3 has 15 residues. Germline CDR1 is SGHRS and CDR2 is YFSETQ. The CDR3 DNA is TGCGCCAGCAGCTTGGGATCAGGGGGCTGGAATGAGCAGTTCTTC. The encoded protein is CASSLGSGGWNEQFF.

The chain couples TRBV3-1 (or the pseudogene TRBV3-2) to TRBJ1-5; TRBD1 agrees at 7 bases. Trimming took 1 base from V and 0 from J; bases not matched to a gene: 9. CDR3 size: 18 residues. Germline V gene sequence: CDR1 LGHDT, CDR2 YNNKEL (reference sequence). The CDR3 here is CASSQGRTGAYSNQPQHF. The DNA of the CDR3 is TGTGCCAGCAGCCAAGGTAGGACAGGTGCGTATAGCAATCAGCCCCAGCATTTT.

The rearrangement joins TRBV5-4 to TRBJ2-2; 11 positions match TRBD2. Germline values: CDR1 SGHNT, CDR2 YYREEE (reference sequence). CDR3 length equals 15 residues. V was pared by 4 bases and J by 5 bases, with 4 bases of the junction left unmatched. CDR3 loop: CASSPRLAGTGELFF. CDR3 DNA: TGTGCCAGCAGCCCGAGACTAGCGGGGACCGGGGAGCTGTTTTTT. Full variable domain (outside the CDR3, taken from reference TRBV5-4 and TRBJ2-2): ETGVTQSPTHLIKTRGQQVTLRCSSQSGHNTVSWYQQALGQGPQFIFQYYREEENGRGNFPPRFSGLQFPNYSSELNVNALELDDSALYLCASSPRLAGTGELFFGEGSRLTVL.

There are a few counts of this clone. The CDR3 coding sequence is TGTGCCAGCAGCTTGGGCCTAGCGGGGGGAAAGAAAAACATTCAGTACTTC. Its protein is CASSLGLAGGKKNIQYF. The chain combines TRBV5-8 with TRBJ2-4; 11 bases match TRBD2. The CDR3 totals 17 residues. Germline V lookup: CDR1 SGHTS, CDR2 YDEGEE. Unmatched junction bases numbered 6, after V lost 0 bases and J lost 4 bases.

The V and J genes are TRBV4-1 and TRBJ2-5; D perhaps matches TRBD1 (5 bases). CDR1 and CDR2 from the germline V gene are MGHRA and YSYEKL. CDR3 size: 17 residues. V was trimmed by 4 bases and J by 4 bases, leaving 22 bases between them. This CDR3 is CASSPSGIQLSGETQYF. The CDR3 nucleotides read TGCGCCAGCAGCCCCTCAGGGATACAGTTAAGTGGAGAGACCCAGTACTTC.

The J gene is TRBJ2-3, the V gene TRBV13, with 10 bases matching TRBD2. CDR1 and CDR2 from the germline V gene are PRHDT and FYEKMQ (reference sequence). V shed 3 bases, J shed 6 bases, and the junction held 12 bases outside the gene matches. This CDR3 comprises 17 residues. CDR3: CASSLPPSGGAADTQYF. CDR3 nucleotides: TGTGCCAGCAGCTTGCCCCCGAGCGGGGGGGCAGCGGATACGCAGTATTTT.

This chain links TRBV9 with TRBJ1-2, with 7 bases identical to TRBD1. The germline gives CDR1 SGDLS, CDR2 YYNGEE. This CDR3 spans 19 amino acids. V dropped 0 bases and J dropped 4; count of bases not matched to a gene: 18. CDR3 sequence: CASSVDDRAAVGGSYGYTF. CDR3 nucleotide sequence: TGTGCCAGCAGCGTAGATGACAGGGCAGCAGTAGGGGGAAGCTATGGCTACACCTTC.

CDR3 sequence (DNA): TGTGCCATCAATGCGGAGACTAACTATGGCTACACCTTC. Residues: CAINAETNYGYTF. The chain combines TRBV10-3 with TRBJ1-2; D not resolved. CDR1 and CDR2 from the germline V gene are ENHRY and SYGVKD. Trimming left V 7 bases short and J 0 bases short, with 9 bases between. This CDR3 contains 13 residues.

V usage is TRBV12-5 and J usage is TRBJ2-7; D is perhaps TRBD1 (6 bases). The CDR3 extends over 14 amino acids. V was cut by 4 bases and J by 6 bases, with 16 bases left in between. Looked up from germline, CDR1 is LGHNT and CDR2 is FRNRAP. As DNA, the CDR3 is TGTGCTAGTGGTTCCGAGGGGGTCAACTCCGAGCAGTACTTC. Its translation: CASGSEGVNSEQYF.

The CDR3 is CASSPGTVNEQFF. In DNA form, the CDR3 reads TGTGCCAGCAGCCCAGGGACTGTAAATGAGCAGTTCTTC. This rearrangement joins TRBV7-9 to TRBJ2-1; tentative D call: TRBD2 (6 bases). V dropped 5 bases and J dropped 7 bases, with 12 bases sitting between them. Germline V CDR1 and CDR2: SEHNR, FQNEAQ (reference sequence). The CDR3 has 13 amino acids.

There are a few counts of this clone. The J gene is TRBJ2-1, the V gene TRBV6-4, with D hard to call. This CDR3 is built from 13 residues. V was cut by 5 bases and J by 5 bases, with 10 bases left in between. Per the germline V gene, CDR1 is MRHNA and CDR2 is SNTAGT. This chain's CDR3 is CASSTTPNNEQFF. CDR3 nucleotide sequence: TGTGCCAGCAGTACCACTCCAAACAATGAGCAGTTCTTC.

The CDR3 sequence is CASYNRNTGELFF. In DNA, the CDR3 is TGTGCCAGTTACAACAGGAACACCGGGGAGCTGTTTTTT. The chain carries TRBV6-5 and TRBJ2-2; no clear D. The CDR3 consists of 13 residues. Germline CDR1 is MNHEY and CDR2 is SVGAGI. Trimming took 9 bases from V and 1 from J, leaving 9 bases between them.

The chain has TRBV6-2 or TRBV6-3 and TRBJ2-3; no clear D gene. Deletions cut 2 bases from V and 6 bases from J, with 15 bases between. Germline CDR1 and CDR2: MNHEY and SVGEGT. The CDR3 covers 15 residues. The CDR3 loop is CASSYEALKLDTQYF. DNA for the CDR3: TGTGCCAGCAGTTACGAGGCATTGAAGTTGGATACGCAGTATTTT.

This chain links TRBV5-4 with TRBJ1-6; D remains unclear. This CDR3 region has 14 residues. Trimming took 7 bases from V and 7 from J, leaving 15 bases between them. Germline V gene data show CDR1 as SGHNT and CDR2 as YYREEE (reference sequence). This CDR3 is CASRGGGWNSPLHF. In nucleotides, the CDR3 is TGTGCCAGCCGAGGAGGAGGGTGGAATTCACCCCTCCACTTT. Based on the CDR3 plus reference TRBV5-4 and TRBJ1-6, the full variable domain is ETGVTQSPTHLIKTRGQQVTLRCSSQSGHNTVSWYQQALGQGPQFIFQYYREEENGRGNFPPRFSGLQFPNYSSELNVNALELDDSALYLCASRGGGWNSPLHFGNGTRLTVT.

The chain joins TRBV21-1 to TRBJ2-7; the tabulated D call, TRBD1, remains unverified against the DNA. TRBV21-1 is flagged as a pseudogene. The CDR3 sequence is 15 residues long. CDR3 DNA sequence: TGTGCCAGCAGCCAGGAACAGGGGACATACTACGAGCAGTACGTC. This sequence encodes CASSQEQGTYYEQYV.

The V call is TRBV2, the J call TRBJ1-4; 8 bases align to TRBD1. The CDR3 extends over 16 amino acids. The germline V gene has CDR1 SNHLY and CDR2 FYNNEI. Trimming at V came to 5 bases and at J to 8 bases, leaving 13 bases not matched to a gene. The CDR3 is CASSPPGGRVREKLFF. The CDR3, as DNA: TGTGCCAGCAGTCCTCCAGGGGGCAGGGTCAGGGAAAAACTGTTTTTT. The entire variable domain, with the rest obtained from reference TRBV2 and TRBJ1-4, is as follows: EPEVTQTPSHQVTQMGQEVILRCVPISNHLYFYWYRQILGQKVEFLVSFYNNEISEKSEIFDDQFSVERPDGSNFTLKIRSTKLEDSAMYFCASSPPGGRVREKLFFGSGTQLSVL.

This chain connects TRBV7-2 to TRBJ1-1; 7 bases line up with TRBD1. CDR1 and CDR2 from the germline V gene are SGHTA and FQGNSA. The CDR3 runs to 15 residues. After removal of 5 bases from V and 0 bases from J, the junction contained 6 bases not matched to a gene. CDR3 nucleotide sequence: TGTGCCAGCAGCAGAGACAGGGCGATGAACACTGAAGCTTTCTTT. Translated, it gives CASSRDRAMNTEAFF.

V is TRBV29-1 and J is TRBJ2-2, with 11 bases aligning to TRBD2. V was pared by 6 bases and J by 4 bases, with 16 bases of the junction left unmatched. CDR1 and CDR2 (germline): SQVTM, ANQGSEA. This CDR3 is built from 18 residues. The CDR3 DNA follows: TGCAGCGTAGCCATGACTAGCGGGATATTGCCTGGCACCGGGGAGCTGTTTTTT. Residues: CSVAMTSGILPGTGELFF.